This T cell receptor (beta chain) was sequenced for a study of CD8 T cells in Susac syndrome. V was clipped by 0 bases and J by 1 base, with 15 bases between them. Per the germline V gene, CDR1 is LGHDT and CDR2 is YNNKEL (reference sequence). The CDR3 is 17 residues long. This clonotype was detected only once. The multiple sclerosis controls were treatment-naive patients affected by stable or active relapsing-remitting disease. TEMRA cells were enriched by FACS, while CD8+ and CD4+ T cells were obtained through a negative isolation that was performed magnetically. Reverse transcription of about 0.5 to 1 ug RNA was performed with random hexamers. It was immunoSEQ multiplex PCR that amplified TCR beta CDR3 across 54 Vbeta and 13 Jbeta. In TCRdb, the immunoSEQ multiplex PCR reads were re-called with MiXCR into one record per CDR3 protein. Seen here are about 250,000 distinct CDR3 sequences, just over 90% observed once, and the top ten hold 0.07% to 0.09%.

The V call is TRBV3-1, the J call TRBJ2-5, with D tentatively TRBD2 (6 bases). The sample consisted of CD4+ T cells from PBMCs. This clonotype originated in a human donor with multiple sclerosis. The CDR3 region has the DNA TGTGCCAGCAGCCAAGATGCGGGGCCCGGGCGCCAAGAGACCCAGTACTTC. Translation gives CASSQDAGPGRQETQYF.